This T cell receptor (beta chain) comes out of a study of T cell repertoires in cytomegalovirus infection (dated by TCRdb to between 2018 and 2021). With regard to the full study: Donor HLA type was relevant to the analysis, as public TCR beta signatures indicated carriage of CMV infection together with the matching HLA type.

The data were produced on an Illumina HiSeq 1500. TCRdb reprocessing: public reads trimmed at Q25 with fastp, clones called with MiXCR, in-frame beta chains kept. Each CDR3 protein appears once, grouped with its most common genes and DNA. The sample profile shows almost 500,000 distinct CDR3 sequences; about 10% of them were found once. The top ten hold 10% to 13% of the sample. V drops 5 bases and J drops 4 bases, leaving 9 bases in between. The CDR3 sequence holds 13 residues, the cysteine and phenylalanine included. The kept DNA is CDR3 alone, 39 bases in frame from the first base. Overall results and qualifications from the work: Cumulative frequency of public TCR beta family members discriminated carriers of CMV infection plus the relevant HLA type in this cohort and an independent 352-donor cohort. The ex vivo response was dominated by HLA-C-restricted CMV-specific TCR beta clonotypes, which also provided the single most frequent clonotype in two of eight donors.

Many counts were recorded for this clonotype. The specificity of this receptor is unknown. Nothing much larger sits one base from this clone, and base qualities are not available. The sequencing sample was made of PBMCs. The sequence links TRBV12-3 or TRBV12-4 to TRBJ1-5, and perhaps TRBD1 as D gene, on 5 matching bases. The TCR sequence derives from a human donor in good health (CMV status not recorded). Some clones in this sample may be carry-over from other donors' samples. The nucleotide sequence reads TGTGCCAGCAGTAAGGACACGAATCAGCCCCAGCATTTT. This gives the protein CASSKDTNQPQHF.